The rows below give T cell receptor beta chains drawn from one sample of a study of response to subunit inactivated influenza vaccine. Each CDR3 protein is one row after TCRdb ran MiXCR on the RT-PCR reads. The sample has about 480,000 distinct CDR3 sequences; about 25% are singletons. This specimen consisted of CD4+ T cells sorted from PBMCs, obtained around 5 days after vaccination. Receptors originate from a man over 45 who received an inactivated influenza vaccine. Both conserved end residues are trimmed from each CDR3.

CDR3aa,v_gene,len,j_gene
ASSKGAGEASYEQY,TRBV7-8,14,TRBJ2-7
ASSWGLAGETQY,TRBV7-2,12,TRBJ2-5
ASSPNGEQY,TRBV12-3/TRBV12-4,9,TRBJ2-7
ASSNRDRDLYEQY,TRBV19,13,TRBJ2-7
ASSRRGLAGGSNTGELF,TRBV4-2,17,TRBJ2-2
ASSRLAGGDTQY,TRBV7-2,12,TRBJ2-3
ASSWAGASYEQY,TRBV7-9,12,TRBJ2-7
ASSLEPLAGGPSFWNEQF,TRBV11-2,18,TRBJ2-1
ASSTGGLGETQY,TRBV4-1,12,TRBJ2-5
AISNLKIPGNTIY,TRBV10-3,13,TRBJ1-3
ASSLGGAGGNQPQH,TRBV27,14,TRBJ1-5
SVQDGTYEQY,TRBV29-1,10,TRBJ2-7
ASSLAGDSAPGELF,TRBV9,14,TRBJ2-2
ASSEGAGGPLNEQF,TRBV4-2,14,TRBJ2-1
ASSLGLGGSNYGYT,TRBV6-1,14,TRBJ1-2
AWRRQGRNKYEQY,TRBV30,13,TRBJ2-7
SAPSWDRVTDTQY,TRBV20-1,13,TRBJ2-3
ASRATVWALAAGELF,TRBV6-1,15,TRBJ2-2
ASSYRGIETEAF,TRBV6-5,12,TRBJ1-1
ASSPTSGSPYEQF,TRBV12-3/TRBV12-4,13,TRBJ2-1
SARRPIGGPDTQY,TRBV20-1,13,TRBJ2-3
ASSLQGGLYGYT,TRBV7-2,12,TRBJ1-2
ASSSRSTGRSYEQY,TRBV12-3/TRBV12-4,14,TRBJ2-7
ASSLAQGAVGNTIY,TRBV7-9,14,TRBJ1-3
ASAPMRQGRVETQY,TRBV7-9,14,TRBJ2-5
ASSYGRVVNTEAF,TRBV6-5,13,TRBJ1-1
AIRPDRGSSPLH,TRBV10-3,12,TRBJ1-6
ASSSQGTEEQY,TRBV11-2,11,TRBJ2-7
SVVEPNYGYT,TRBV29-1,10,TRBJ1-2
ATSETSGRAQDTRY,TRBV24-1,14,TRBJ2-3
ASRVGWNTEAF,TRBV7-9,11,TRBJ1-1
SATEETQY,TRBV20-1,8,TRBJ2-5
ASSRTTGGIGETQY,TRBV7-2,14,TRBJ2-5
SAAGGRIYEQY,TRBV20-1,11,TRBJ2-7
ASSQVGLAGGPRQETQY,TRBV4-1,17,TRBJ2-5
ASRAPGQGNHEQY,TRBV7-2,13,TRBJ2-7
SAIRAGGYQETQY,TRBV20-1,13,TRBJ2-5
ASSLETGTGTSEQY,TRBV7-7,14,TRBJ2-7
ASSYQDTQY,TRBV2,9,TRBJ2-3
ASSPDRGHTRSSYNEQF,TRBV11-1,17,TRBJ2-1
ASSPPGVAGVMANEQF,TRBV18,16,TRBJ2-1
ATVLGGHNNEQF,TRBV15,12,TRBJ2-1
ASTDDRGGEKLF,TRBV25-1,12,TRBJ1-4
ASRQTDQETQY,TRBV5-1,11,TRBJ2-5
ASSIVRVHTDTQY,TRBV7-8,13,TRBJ2-3
SASRDGQETQY,TRBV20-1,11,TRBJ2-5
ASRVGVEAGYT,TRBV7-9,11,TRBJ1-2
ASSLDRTGKNTEAF,TRBV11-2,14,TRBJ1-1
ASRTGPHEQF,TRBV3-1,10,TRBJ2-1
ASSTTYEQY,TRBV2,9,TRBJ2-7
SAQGMSGNTIY,TRBV20-1,11,TRBJ1-3
AISAGLAGGYYEQY,TRBV10-3,14,TRBJ2-7
SARAKNEKLF,TRBV20-1,10,TRBJ1-4
SAPPGGTNTEAF,TRBV20-1,12,TRBJ1-1
SSPQLGATSLEQF,TRBV29-1,13,TRBJ2-1
ASSLATFGFNEQF,TRBV5-5,13,TRBJ2-1